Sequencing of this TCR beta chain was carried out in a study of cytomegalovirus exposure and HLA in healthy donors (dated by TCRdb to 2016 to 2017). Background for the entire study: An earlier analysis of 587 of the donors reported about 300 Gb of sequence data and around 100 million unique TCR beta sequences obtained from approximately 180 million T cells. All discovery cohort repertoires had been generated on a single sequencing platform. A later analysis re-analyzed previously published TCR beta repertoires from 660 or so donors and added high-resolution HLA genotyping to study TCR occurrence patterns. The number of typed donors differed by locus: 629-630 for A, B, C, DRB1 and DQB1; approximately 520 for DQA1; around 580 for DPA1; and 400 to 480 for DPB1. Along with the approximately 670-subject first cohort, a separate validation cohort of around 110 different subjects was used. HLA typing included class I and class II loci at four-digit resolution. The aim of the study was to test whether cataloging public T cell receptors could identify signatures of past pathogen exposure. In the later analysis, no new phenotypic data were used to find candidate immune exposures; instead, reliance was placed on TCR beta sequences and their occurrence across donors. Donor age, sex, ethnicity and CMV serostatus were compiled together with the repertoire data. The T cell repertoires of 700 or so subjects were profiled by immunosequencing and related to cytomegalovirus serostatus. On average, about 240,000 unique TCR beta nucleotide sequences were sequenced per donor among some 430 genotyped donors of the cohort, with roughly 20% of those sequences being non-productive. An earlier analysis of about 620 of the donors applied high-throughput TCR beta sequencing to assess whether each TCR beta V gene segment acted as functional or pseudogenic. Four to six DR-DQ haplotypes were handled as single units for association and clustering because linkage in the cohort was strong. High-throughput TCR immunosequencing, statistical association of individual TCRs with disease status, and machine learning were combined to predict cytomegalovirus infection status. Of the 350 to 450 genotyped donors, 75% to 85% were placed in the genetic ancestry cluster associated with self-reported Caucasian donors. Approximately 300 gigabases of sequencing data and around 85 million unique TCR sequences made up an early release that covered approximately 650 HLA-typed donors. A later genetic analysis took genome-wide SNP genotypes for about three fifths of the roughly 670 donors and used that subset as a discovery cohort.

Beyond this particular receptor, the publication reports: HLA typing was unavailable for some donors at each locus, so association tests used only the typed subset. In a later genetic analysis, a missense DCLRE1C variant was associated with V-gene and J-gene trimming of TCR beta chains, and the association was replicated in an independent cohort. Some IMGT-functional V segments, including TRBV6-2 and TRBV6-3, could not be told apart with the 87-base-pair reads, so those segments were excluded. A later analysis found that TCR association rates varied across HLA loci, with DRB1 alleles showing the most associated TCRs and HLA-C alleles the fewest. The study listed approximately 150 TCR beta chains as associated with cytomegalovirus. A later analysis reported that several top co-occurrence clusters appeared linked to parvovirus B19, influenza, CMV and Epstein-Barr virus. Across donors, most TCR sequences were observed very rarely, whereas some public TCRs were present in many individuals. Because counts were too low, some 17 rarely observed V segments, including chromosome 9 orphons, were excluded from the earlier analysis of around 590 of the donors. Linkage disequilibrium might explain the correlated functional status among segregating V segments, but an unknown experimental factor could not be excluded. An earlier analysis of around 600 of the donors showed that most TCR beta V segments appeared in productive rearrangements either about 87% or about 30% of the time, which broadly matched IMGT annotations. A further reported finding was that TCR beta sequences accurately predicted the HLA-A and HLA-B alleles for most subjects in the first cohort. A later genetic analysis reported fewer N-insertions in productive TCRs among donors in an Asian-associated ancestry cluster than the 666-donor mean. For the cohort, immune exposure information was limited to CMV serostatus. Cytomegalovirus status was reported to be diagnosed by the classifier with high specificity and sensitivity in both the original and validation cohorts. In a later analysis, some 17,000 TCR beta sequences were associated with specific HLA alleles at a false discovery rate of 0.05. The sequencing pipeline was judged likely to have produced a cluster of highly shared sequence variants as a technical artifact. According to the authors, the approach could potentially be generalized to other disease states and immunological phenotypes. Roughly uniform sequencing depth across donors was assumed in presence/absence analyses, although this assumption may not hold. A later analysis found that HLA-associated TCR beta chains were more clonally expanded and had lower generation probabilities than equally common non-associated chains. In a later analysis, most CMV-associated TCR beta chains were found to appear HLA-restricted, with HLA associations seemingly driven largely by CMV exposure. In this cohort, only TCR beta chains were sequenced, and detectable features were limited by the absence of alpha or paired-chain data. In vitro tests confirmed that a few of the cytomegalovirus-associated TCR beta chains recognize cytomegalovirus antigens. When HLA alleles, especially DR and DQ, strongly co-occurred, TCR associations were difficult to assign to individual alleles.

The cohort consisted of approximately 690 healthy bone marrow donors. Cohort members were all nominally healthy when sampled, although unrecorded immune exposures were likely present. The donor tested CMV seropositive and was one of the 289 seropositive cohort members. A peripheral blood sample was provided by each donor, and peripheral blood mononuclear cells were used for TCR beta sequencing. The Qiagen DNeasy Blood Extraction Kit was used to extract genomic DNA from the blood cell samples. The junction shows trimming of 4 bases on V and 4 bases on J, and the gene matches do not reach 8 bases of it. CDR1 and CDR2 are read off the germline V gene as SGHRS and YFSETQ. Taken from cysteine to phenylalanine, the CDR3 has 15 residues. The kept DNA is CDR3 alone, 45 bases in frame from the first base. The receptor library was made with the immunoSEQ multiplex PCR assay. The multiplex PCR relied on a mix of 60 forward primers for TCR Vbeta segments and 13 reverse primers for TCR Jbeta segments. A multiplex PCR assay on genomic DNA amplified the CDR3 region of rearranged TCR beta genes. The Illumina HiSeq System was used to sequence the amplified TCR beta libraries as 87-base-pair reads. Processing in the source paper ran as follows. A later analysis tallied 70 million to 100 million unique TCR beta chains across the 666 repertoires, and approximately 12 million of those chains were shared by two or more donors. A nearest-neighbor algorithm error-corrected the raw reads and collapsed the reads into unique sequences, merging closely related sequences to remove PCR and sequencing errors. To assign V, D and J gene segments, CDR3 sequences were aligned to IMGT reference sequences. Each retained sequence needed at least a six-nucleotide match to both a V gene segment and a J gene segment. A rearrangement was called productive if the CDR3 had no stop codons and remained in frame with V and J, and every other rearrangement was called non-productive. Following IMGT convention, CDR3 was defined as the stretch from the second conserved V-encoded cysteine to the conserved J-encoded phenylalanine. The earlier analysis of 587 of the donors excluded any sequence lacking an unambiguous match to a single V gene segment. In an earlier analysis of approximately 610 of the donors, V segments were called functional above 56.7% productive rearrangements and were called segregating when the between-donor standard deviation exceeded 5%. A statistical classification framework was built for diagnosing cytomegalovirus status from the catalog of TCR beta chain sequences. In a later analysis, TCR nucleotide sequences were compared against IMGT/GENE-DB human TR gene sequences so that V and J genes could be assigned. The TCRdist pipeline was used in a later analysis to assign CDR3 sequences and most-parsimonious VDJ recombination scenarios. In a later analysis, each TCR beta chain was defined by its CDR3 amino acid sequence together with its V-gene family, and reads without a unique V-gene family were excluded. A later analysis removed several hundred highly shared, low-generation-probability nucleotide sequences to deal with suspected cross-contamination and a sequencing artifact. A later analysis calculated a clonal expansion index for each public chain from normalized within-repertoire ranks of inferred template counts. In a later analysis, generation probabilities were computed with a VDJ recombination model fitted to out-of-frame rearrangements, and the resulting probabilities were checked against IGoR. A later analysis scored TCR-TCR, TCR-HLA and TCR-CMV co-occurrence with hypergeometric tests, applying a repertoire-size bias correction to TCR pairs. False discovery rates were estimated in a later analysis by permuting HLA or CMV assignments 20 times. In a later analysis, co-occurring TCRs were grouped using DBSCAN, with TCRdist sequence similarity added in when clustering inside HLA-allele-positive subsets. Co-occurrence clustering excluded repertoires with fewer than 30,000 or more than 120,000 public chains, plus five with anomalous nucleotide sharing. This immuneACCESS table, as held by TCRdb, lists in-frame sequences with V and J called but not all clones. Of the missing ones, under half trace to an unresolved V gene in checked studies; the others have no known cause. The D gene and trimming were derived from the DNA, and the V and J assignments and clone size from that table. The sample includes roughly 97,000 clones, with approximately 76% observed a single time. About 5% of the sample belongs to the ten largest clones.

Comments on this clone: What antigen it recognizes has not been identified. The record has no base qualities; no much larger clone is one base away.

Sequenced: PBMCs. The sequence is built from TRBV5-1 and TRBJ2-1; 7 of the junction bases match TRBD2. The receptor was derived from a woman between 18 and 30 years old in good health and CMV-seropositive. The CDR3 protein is CASSQPSGIYNEQFF. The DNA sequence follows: TGCGCCAGCAGCCAGCCTAGCGGTATTTACAATGAGCAGTTCTTC.